The 9 T cell receptor beta chains listed next were all sequenced from one sample in a study of Graves' ophthalmopathy and Graves' hyperthyroidism. The study amplified TCR beta CDR3 regions using RNA transcripts. Second-round multiplex PCR came after first-round RT-PCR with HTBI primers. MiXCR was run by TCRdb on the multiplex PCR reads, yielding one entry per CDR3 protein. The sample holds roughly 610,000 distinct CDR3 sequences; 22% are singletons and the top ten take approximately 6.5%. Input material: peripheral blood. The receptors derive from a woman between 18 and 30 years old with stable Graves' hyperthyroidism. Some clones in this sample may be carry-over from other donors' samples.

The sample holds many counts of this clonotype. The rearrangement joins TRBV12-3 or TRBV12-4 to TRBJ2-7; D remains unclear. V was shortened by 5 bases and J by 2 bases, with 16 bases between the two germline ends. The CDR3 totals 15 residues. CDR3 sequence reads: CASSPGRWFPYEQYF. The CDR3 region has the DNA TGTGCCAGCAGTCCCGGCCGGTGGTTCCCCTACGAGCAGTACTTC.

This clonotype has a count of ten or more. An end of the junction does not agree with germline; a read error may underlie this. The J gene is TRBJ1-1, the V gene TRBV6-1; D ambiguous. This CDR3 contains 14 residues. The germline V gene encodes CDR1 MNHNS and CDR2 SASEGT. The CDR3 loop is CASRRDGEDTEALF. CDR3 nucleotide sequence: TGTGCCAGCAGACGCGACGGGGAAGACACTGAAGCTCTCTTT.

This clonotype was seen repeatedly, ten times or more. The chain joins TRBV14 to TRBJ2-7; D might be TRBD1 or TRBD2, each matching 6 bases. The germline V and J ends were trimmed by 3 bases and 0 bases, with 15 bases remaining between them. Germline V lookup: CDR1 SGHDN, CDR2 FVKESK. The CDR3 sequence is 16 residues long. The CDR3: CASSHGGTSSSYEQYF. The CDR3 coding sequence is TGTGCCAGCAGCCACGGCGGGACAAGTAGCTCCTACGAGCAGTACTTC.

This clonotype was recorded many times. The chain links TRBV12-3 or TRBV12-4 to TRBJ1-2, with D hard to call. The V end lost 8 bases, the J end lost 0 bases, and 10 bases lay between the germline ends. This CDR3 is built from 13 residues. The CDR3 reads CASGNTPNYGYTF. The CDR3 DNA reads TGTGCCAGCGGGAATACACCTAACTATGGCTACACCTTC.

This clonotype was observed many times. The chain recombines TRBV7-9 with TRBJ2-7, with a tentative D call TRBD1 (6 bases). CDR3 length equals 17 residues. The germline V gene encodes CDR1 SEHNR and CDR2 FQNEAQ (reference sequence). V lost 4 bases, J lost 0 bases, and 19 bases lay in between. The CDR3 region is CASSSQSTGRISYEQYF. The CDR3 nucleotides are TGTGCCAGCAGCTCCCAATCTACAGGGCGGATCTCCTACGAGCAGTACTTC.

This clonotype was seen ten or more times. The chain combines TRBV11-2 with TRBJ1-5; D perhaps matches TRBD1 (6 bases). Trimming shortened V by 3 bases and J by 6 bases, and 9 bases separated the two germline ends. Germline CDR1 and CDR2: SGHAT and FQNNGV. This CDR3 region has 13 residues. The CDR3 nucleotides are TGTGCCAGCAGCTTCGGGGGCCCTCAGCCCCAGCATTTT. Residues: CASSFGGPQPQHF. Drawing the rest from reference TRBV11-2 and TRBJ1-5, the complete variable domain is EAGVAQSPRYKIIEKRQSVAFWCNPISGHATLYWYQQILGQGPKLLIQFQNNGVVDDSQLPKDRFSAERLKGVDSTLKIQPAKLEDSAVYLCASSFGGPQPQHFGDGTRLSIL.

This clonotype was detected many times. The rearrangement links TRBV6-5 to TRBJ1-5; no reliable D call. Trimming removed 7 bases at V and 2 bases at J, with 9 bases between. Per the germline V gene, CDR1 is MNHEY and CDR2 is SVGAGI. The CDR3 runs to 13 residues. The CDR3 reads CASINDGNQPQHF. CDR3 DNA sequence: TGTGCCAGCATCAACGACGGCAATCAGCCCCAGCATTTT.

The genes are TRBV29-1 and TRBJ1-1; D gene unclear. In germline, CDR1 is SQVTM, CDR2 ANQGSEA. V was shortened by 2 bases and J by 4 bases, with 11 bases between the two germline ends. The CDR3 totals 13 residues. Written as DNA, the CDR3 is TGCAGCGTTGAAAGGGAGGGAGCCACTGAAGCTTTCTTT. It translates to CSVEREGATEAFF.

The sample holds a few counts of this clonotype. The CDR3 sequence: CASSVRTETLLGITEAFF. In DNA form, the CDR3 reads TGTGCCAGCAGTGTACGGACGGAGACTCTTCTCGGTATCACTGAAGCTTTCTTT. The rearrangement links TRBV2 to TRBJ1-1; D not resolved. The CDR3 is made up of 18 amino acids. V lost 4 bases and J lost 4, with 25 bases in between. The germline V gene encodes CDR1 SNHLY and CDR2 FYNNEI. The variable domain in full, with the rest retrieved from reference TRBV2 and TRBJ1-1, is EPEVTQTPSHQVTQMGQEVILRCVPISNHLYFYWYRQILGQKVEFLVSFYNNEISEKSEIFDDQFSVERPDGSNFTLKIRSTKLEDSAMYFCASSVRTETLLGITEAFFGQGTRLTVV.